This is a list of T cell receptor beta chains from one sample in a study of beta chain features in type 1 diabetes. Only in-frame clones appear in the TCRdb table, and some are missing; sequencing was by immunoSEQ multiplex PCR. The sample lists around 260,000 clones; approximately 25% were seen once. Sequencing was performed on naive CD4+ T cells from blood. The receptors come from a woman aged 30 to 39 with type 1 diabetes. The CDR3 runs from the conserved cysteine through the conserved F or W. The D gene is left open where the match is weak. Part of the rows lack a size; the others show once, few, many or a class for expanded clones.

CDR3 DNA | CDR3 protein | clone size | V gene | D gene | J gene
TGTGCCTGGAGTGGGTGGACTAGCGGGAGGAATGAGGCCTACGAGCAGTACTTC | CAWSGWTSGRNEAYEQYF | . | TRBV30 | TRBD2 | TRBJ2-7
TGTGCCAGCAGTCCCCGACAGGGGAATCAGCCCCAGCATTTT | CASSPRQGNQPQHF | . | TRBV28 | TRBD1 | TRBJ1-5
TGTGCCTGGAGTGTCTCGGTCAATACGCAGTATTTT | CAWSVSVNTQYF | few | TRBV30 | . | TRBJ2-3
TGTGCCAGCAGCCCCGGACTAGCGGGAGCCGGTGAGCAGTTCTTC | CASSPGLAGAGEQFF | . | TRBV7-6 | TRBD2 | TRBJ2-1
TGTGCCAGTAGTAAATTGCGGTCTGGAAACACCATATATTTT | CASSKLRSGNTIYF | . | TRBV19 | . | TRBJ1-3
TGTGCCTGGAGTGTCCCCAGGAAGAGCTACGAGCAGTACTTC | CAWSVPRKSYEQYF | few | TRBV30 | . | TRBJ2-7
TGTGCCAGCAGCCAAGATTCTAGGAGCACAGATACGCAGTATTTT | CASSQDSRSTDTQYF | few | TRBV4-2 | . | TRBJ2-3
TGTGCCAGCTCACCTCGGGACACTGAAGCTTTCTTT | CASSPRDTEAFF | . | TRBV18 | . | TRBJ1-1
TGCGCCAGCAGCCCGATCGGCGGGACAGGGGGTGCTTTCTTT | CASSPIGGTGGAFF | . | TRBV5-1 | TRBD1 | TRBJ1-1
TGTGCCAGCAGCTACGGACGGACTCTCACAGATACGCAGTATTTT | CASSYGRTLTDTQYF | . | TRBV7-3 | . | TRBJ2-3
TGCGCCAGCAGCCAAAGACAGGGGACTGGGGCCAACGTCCTGACTTTC | CASSQRQGTGANVLTF | few | TRBV4-1 | TRBD1 | TRBJ2-6
TGTGCCAGTAGTATAATGGCAGGCGAGCAGTACTTC | CASSIMAGEQYF | . | TRBV19 | . | TRBJ2-7
TGTGCCAGCTCACGAGACAGGGTTCGGCAGTACTTC | CASSRDRVRQYF | few | TRBV18 | TRBD1 | TRBJ2-7
TGTGCCTGGAGTGTTGGTCCGGGAATGAACACTGAAGCTTTCTTT | CAWSVGPGMNTEAFF | once | TRBV30 | . | TRBJ1-1
TGTGCCAGCAGCTTAGGCGTCGAATACGAGCAGTACTTC | CASSLGVEYEQYF | . | TRBV11-3 | . | TRBJ2-7
TGTGCCAGCAGCTTAGTAACTAGCGGGAGCTACGAGCAGTACTTC | CASSLVTSGSYEQYF | few | TRBV11-2 | TRBD2 | TRBJ2-7
TGTGCCATCAGTCGGGACACCGATAGCAATCAGCCCCAGCATTTT | CAISRDTDSNQPQHF | . | TRBV10-3 | . | TRBJ1-5
TGCGCCAGCAGCCAAGCCTCAATAGCGGGAGGGCGTCCCGGGGAGCTGTTTTTT | CASSQASIAGGRPGELFF | . | TRBV4-1 | TRBD2 | TRBJ2-2